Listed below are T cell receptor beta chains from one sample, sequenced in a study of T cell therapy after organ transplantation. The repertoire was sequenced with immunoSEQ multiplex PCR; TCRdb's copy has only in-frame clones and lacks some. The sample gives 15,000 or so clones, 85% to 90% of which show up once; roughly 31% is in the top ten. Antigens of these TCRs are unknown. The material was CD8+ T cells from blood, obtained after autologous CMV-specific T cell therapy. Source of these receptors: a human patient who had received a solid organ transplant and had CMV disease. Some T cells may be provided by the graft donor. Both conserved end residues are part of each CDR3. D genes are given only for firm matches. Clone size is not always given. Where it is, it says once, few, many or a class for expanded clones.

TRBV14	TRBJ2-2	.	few	TGTGCCAGCAGCCAAGTGTTCACCGGGGAGCTGTTTTTT	CASSQVFTGELFF
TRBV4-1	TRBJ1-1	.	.	TGCGCCAGCAGCCAAGAGAGGGGTGTTGAAGCTTTCTTT	CASSQERGVEAFF
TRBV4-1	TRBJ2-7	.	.	TGCGCCAGCAGCCAAGAGGCACAGGCCTCCTACGAGCAGTACTTC	CASSQEAQASYEQYF
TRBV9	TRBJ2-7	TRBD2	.	TGTGCCAGCAGCGTAGCTACGGGGGGTTCGACCTACGAGCAGTACTTC	CASSVATGGSTYEQYF
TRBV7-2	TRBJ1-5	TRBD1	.	TGTGCCAGCAGTTTGGGACAGGATAATCAGCCCCAGCATTTT	CASSLGQDNQPQHF
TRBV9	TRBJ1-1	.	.	TGTGCCAGCAGCCCGAGGGGGGTTGGAGTCCTCAGTGAAGCTTTCTTT	CASSPRGVGVLSEAFF
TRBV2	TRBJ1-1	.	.	TGTGCCAGCCGACTACCGGGAAACACTGAAGCTTTCTTT	CASRLPGNTEAFF
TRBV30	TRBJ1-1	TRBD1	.	TGTGCCTGGAGTTGGACAGGGGCAGGGAACACTGAAGCTTTCTTT	CAWSWTGAGNTEAFF
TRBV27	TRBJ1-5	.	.	TGTGCCAGCAGTTTAGTGACTGGGGATAAACCAAATCAGCCCCAGCATTTT	CASSLVTGDKPNQPQHF
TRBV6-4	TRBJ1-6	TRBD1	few	TGTGCCAGCAGTGACGGTCAGGGGGTTTCACCCCTCCACTTT	CASSDGQGVSPLHF
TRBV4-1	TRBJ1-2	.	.	TGCGCCAGCAGCCAAAGGGCAGGACCCACCTATGGCTACACCTTC	CASSQRAGPTYGYTF
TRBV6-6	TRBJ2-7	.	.	TGTGCCAGCAGTTACGGACTATCCTCCTACGAGCAGTACTTC	CASSYGLSSYEQYF
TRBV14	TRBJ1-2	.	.	TGTGCCAGCAGCCAGTACAGCGACTGGGATGGCTACACCTTC	CASSQYSDWDGYTF
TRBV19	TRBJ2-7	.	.	TGTGCCAGTAGTAGACGCGGGGCCTCGGGGGAGCAGTACTTC	CASSRRGASGEQYF
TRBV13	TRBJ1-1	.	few	TGTGCCAGCAGCCGATTGGGGGAAACTGAAGCTTTCTTT	CASSRLGETEAFF
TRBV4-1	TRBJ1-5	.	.	TGCGCCAGCAGCCAATCAGGCAGGGCCCATGAGCCCCAGCATTTT	CASSQSGRAHEPQHF
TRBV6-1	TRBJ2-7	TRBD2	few	TGTGCCAGCAGTGAATCAACTAGCGGGAGCCACGAGCAGTACTTC	CASSESTSGSHEQYF
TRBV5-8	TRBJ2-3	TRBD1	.	TGTGCCAGCAGCTTCGGACAGGGAACAGATACGCAGTATTTT	CASSFGQGTDTQYF
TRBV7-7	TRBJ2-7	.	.	TGTGCCAGCAGCGAAGGACTGACATCCTACGAGCAGTACTTC	CASSEGLTSYEQYF
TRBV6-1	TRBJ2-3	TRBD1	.	TGTGCCAGCCACGGACAGGGTGGGAGCACAGATACGCAGTATTTT	CASHGQGGSTDTQYF
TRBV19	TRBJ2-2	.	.	TGTGCCAGTCAGGGTGGGACCGGGGAGCTGTTTTTT	CASQGGTGELFF
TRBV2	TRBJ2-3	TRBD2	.	TGTGCCAGCACTGGGACTAGCGGGAGATATGATACGCAGTATTTT	CASTGTSGRYDTQYF
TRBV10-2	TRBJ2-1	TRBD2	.	TGCGCCAGCAGTGACCCACTAGCGGGAGACGTCTATGAGCAGTTCTTC	CASSDPLAGDVYEQFF
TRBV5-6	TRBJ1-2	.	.	TGTGCCAGCAGCCCGGACAGCTTAGGCTACACCTTC	CASSPDSLGYTF
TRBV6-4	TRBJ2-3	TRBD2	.	TGTGCCAGCAGTGTACTAGCGGGAGGTTCCCCAGATACGCAGTATTTT	CASSVLAGGSPDTQYF
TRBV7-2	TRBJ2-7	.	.	TGTGCCAGCAGCTTTACCTACGAGCAGTACTTC	CASSFTYEQYF
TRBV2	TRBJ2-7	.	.	TGTGCCAGCAGTGGAACCCTAAATTACGAGCAGTACTTC	CASSGTLNYEQYF
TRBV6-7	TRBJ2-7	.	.	TGTGCCAGCAGTTACCCCGCCCCCCCGGTCTCCTACGAGCAGTACTTC	CASSYPAPPVSYEQYF
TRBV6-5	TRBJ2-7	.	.	TGTGCCAGCAGTTACTCTTCACTAGACAACGAGCAGTACTTC	CASSYSSLDNEQYF
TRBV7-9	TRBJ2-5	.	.	TGTGCCAGCAACCTCCCTGGGGGGGCAGACCAAGAGACCCAGTACTTC	CASNLPGGADQETQYF
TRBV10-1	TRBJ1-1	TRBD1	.	TGCGCCAGCAGTGGGACAGGAGGGAACACTGAAGCTTTCTTT	CASSGTGGNTEAFF
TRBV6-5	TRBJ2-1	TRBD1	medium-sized	TGTGCCAGCAGTACAGGGGGCCCCTACAATGAGCAGTTCTTC	CASSTGGPYNEQFF
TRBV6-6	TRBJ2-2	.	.	TGTGCCAGCAGTTACTCCAGTTTGAACACCGGGGAGCTGTTTTTT	CASSYSSLNTGELFF
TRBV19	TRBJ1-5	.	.	TGTGCCAGTAGTATTGGGAGAAGGGGCAATCAGCCCCAGCATTTT	CASSIGRRGNQPQHF
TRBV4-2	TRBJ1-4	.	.	TGTGCCAGCAGCAAAACCGCTGATGCGTGGGAGGGAGGGGAAAAACTGTTTTTT	CASSKTADAWEGGEKLFF
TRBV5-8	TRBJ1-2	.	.	TGTGCCAGCAGCTTGCCGGCCCTTAACTATGGCTACACCTTC	CASSLPALNYGYTF
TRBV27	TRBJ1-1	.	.	TGTGCCAGCAGACTTGGGGGCAGGCAGAACACTGAAGCTTTCTTT	CASRLGGRQNTEAFF
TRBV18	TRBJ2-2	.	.	TGTGCCAGCTCACCACCATTTGAGAACACCGGGGAGCTGTTTTTT	CASSPPFENTGELFF
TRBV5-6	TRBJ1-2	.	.	TGTGCCAGCACCCTGACAGGCGTCTATGGCTACACCTTC	CASTLTGVYGYTF
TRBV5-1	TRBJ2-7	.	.	TGCGCCAGCAGCATCGGGACTGCATCCTACGAGCAGTACTTC	CASSIGTASYEQYF